Listed below are T cell receptor beta chains from one sample, sequenced in a study of cytomegalovirus exposure and HLA in healthy donors. Sequenced by immunoSEQ multiplex PCR; TCRdb stores in-frame clones only, minus some. In the table there are approximately 79,000 clones, 78% of which are singletons. Sequencing was carried out using PBMCs. These TCRs come from a male donor in good health and CMV-seropositive. Each CDR3 is given with its conserved first and last residue. A D gene is named only where the DNA matches it firmly. Clone size is stated in some rows and not others, as once, few, many or a class when expanded.

TRBJ2-3	TRBV9	NA	NA	TGTGCCAGCAGCCCGTGGGTGACAGGTCCAGCAGATACGCAGTATTTT	CASSPWVTGPADTQYF
TRBJ2-7	TRBV18	NA	once	TGTGCCAGCTCACCACCAGGGACTGACTACGAGCAGTACTTC	CASSPPGTDYEQYF
TRBJ1-6	TRBV10-3	NA	NA	TGTGCCACCGGTTTAGGGGGTAATTCACCCCTCCACTTT	CATGLGGNSPLHF
TRBJ2-7	TRBV18	NA	NA	TGTGCCAGCTCACCAATTCAGGGTCCTACCTACGAGCAGTACTTC	CASSPIQGPTYEQYF
TRBJ1-2	TRBV9	TRBD1	NA	TGTGCCAGCAGCGTAGTAACGACAGGGCATGGCTACACCTTC	CASSVVTTGHGYTF
TRBJ2-5	TRBV6-6	NA	NA	TGTGCCAGCAGATCAACTAGTGGCGATGAGACCCAGTACTTC	CASRSTSGDETQYF
TRBJ1-3	TRBV18	NA	NA	TGTGCCAGCTCACCAACCCAGGGAAACACCATATATTTT	CASSPTQGNTIYF
TRBJ2-5	TRBV19	TRBD2	NA	TGTGCCAGTAGTGTCTACCCAAGCGGGGTTCAAGAGACCCAGTACTTC	CASSVYPSGVQETQYF
TRBJ2-7	TRBV2	TRBD2	NA	TGTGCCAGCAGTGGTCGGGGCGGGAGAGGCAGCGAGCAGTACTTC	CASSGRGGRGSEQYF
TRBJ1-4	TRBV6-1	NA	NA	TGTGCCAGCAGTCCCGAGGGTCGTGAAAAACTGTTTTTT	CASSPEGREKLFF
TRBJ2-7	TRBV5-1	TRBD2	NA	TGCGCCAGCAGCTTGGAGCTAGCGGCAAGCTCCTACGAGCAGTACTTC	CASSLELAASSYEQYF
TRBJ1-2	TRBV6-6	NA	NA	TGTGCCAGCAGTGCAGGGGACTATGGCTACACCTTC	CASSAGDYGYTF
TRBJ1-1	TRBV7-3	NA	NA	TGTGCCAGCAGCTTAACTGGCATCAAGAACACTGAAGCTTTCTTT	CASSLTGIKNTEAFF
TRBJ2-2	TRBV14	NA	NA	TGTGCCAGCAGCCAAGATATAGCCTCGAACACCGGGGAGCTGTTTTTT	CASSQDIASNTGELFF
TRBJ1-2	TRBV6-5	TRBD1	few	TGTGCCAGCAGTTACGGACAGGGGGCTTATGGCTACACCTTC	CASSYGQGAYGYTF
TRBJ1-5	TRBV5-1	NA	NA	TGCGCCAGCAGCCGGACCGGGGAGTTGGAGCAGCCCCAGCATTTT	CASSRTGELEQPQHF
TRBJ2-5	TRBV10-3	TRBD2	NA	TGTGCCATCAGTGATTCGGCGGGAGGGCGAGGAGGGACCCAGTACTTC	CAISDSAGGRGGTQYF
TRBJ2-7	TRBV7-9	NA	NA	TGTGCCAGCAGCTGGAGGGGCACAAGCTCCTACGAGCAGTACTTC	CASSWRGTSSYEQYF
TRBJ1-4	TRBV7-2	TRBD1	once	TGTGCCAGCACGCCCCGGGACAGGGGGAATGAAAAACTGTTTTTT	CASTPRDRGNEKLFF
TRBJ1-2	TRBV27	NA	few	TGTGCCAGCAGTTTTCAGGGTGACTATGGCTACACCTTC	CASSFQGDYGYTF
TRBJ1-4	TRBV7-6	NA	NA	TGTGCCAGCAGCTTGAGTGGTGGGGGGAGTAATGAAAAACTGTTTTTT	CASSLSGGGSNEKLFF
TRBJ1-1	TRBV7-5	NA	NA	NA	CASSFGQGNTEAFF
TRBJ2-7	TRBV7-9	NA	NA	TGTGCCAGCAGCTTAGTGAACACACCCTACGAGCAGTACTTC	CASSLVNTPYEQYF
TRBJ2-1	TRBV7-6	TRBD1	NA	TGTGCCAGCAGCTTAGGACAGGGAGTCAATGAGCAGTTCTTC	CASSLGQGVNEQFF
TRBJ1-2	TRBV7-9	NA	NA	TGTGCCAGCAGCTTAGGACAGGTCTATGGCTACACCTTC	CASSLGQVYGYTF
TRBJ1-5	TRBV6-6	NA	once	TGTGCCAGCAGTTGGGCCAGGGCCTACCCCTGCCCCCAGCATTTT	CASSWARAYPCPQHF
TRBJ1-2	TRBV19	NA	NA	TGTGCCAGTAGTACGCGGAATAACTATGGCTACACCTTC	CASSTRNNYGYTF
TRBJ2-7	TRBV27	TRBD2	NA	TGTGCCAGCAGTTTGGCTAGCGGGGTCTACGAGCAGTACTTC	CASSLASGVYEQYF
TRBJ2-2	TRBV7-6	NA	NA	TGTGCCAGCAGCTTAGCGGCACTAGCGAACACCGGGGAGCTGTTTTTT	CASSLAALANTGELFF
TRBJ1-3	TRBV12-5	TRBD1	NA	TGTACTAGTGGTTTCAACAGGGGTCCCATATATTTT	CTSGFNRGPIYF
TRBJ1-6	TRBV4-2	NA	NA	TGTGCCAGCAGCCAAGATCCACAGGGAAGATCACCCCTCCACTTT	CASSQDPQGRSPLHF
TRBJ2-4	TRBV9	NA	NA	TGTGCCAGCAGCGTGGACGGAGGGGACATTCAGTACTTC	CASSVDGGDIQYF
TRBJ2-6	TRBV5-8	NA	NA	TGTGCCAGGAACTCGGCTGGGGCCAACGTCCTGACTTTC	CARNSAGANVLTF
TRBJ2-7	TRBV5-6	NA	NA	TGTGCCAGCAGCTTGGGCGGCGAGCAGTACTTC	CASSLGGEQYF
TRBJ1-2	TRBV14	NA	NA	TGTGCCAGCAGCCCTTTGGCCGGGGGGTTCTATGGCTACACCTTC	CASSPLAGGFYGYTF
TRBJ1-1	TRBV28	TRBD1	NA	TGTGCCAGCAGTCTACCAGGACAGGGGGAAACTGAAGCTTTCTTT	CASSLPGQGETEAFF
TRBJ1-3	TRBV7-8	NA	NA	TGTGCCAGCAGCTGGCAGAGGAGCTCTGGAAACACCATATATTTT	CASSWQRSSGNTIYF
TRBJ2-5	TRBV29-1	TRBD1	NA	TGCAGCGTAAAGGACAGGGCGACCCATGAGACCCAGTACTTC	CSVKDRATHETQYF
TRBJ1-2	TRBV29-1	NA	NA	TGCAGCGTTCGCGGAGGGACCCATGGCTACACCTTC	CSVRGGTHGYTF
TRBJ1-1	TRBV5-6	NA	few	TGTGCCAGCAGCCCCATCCGGGGGGCGGCCACTGAAGCTTTCTTT	CASSPIRGAATEAFF
TRBJ1-4	TRBV5-1	TRBD1	NA	TGCGCCAGCAGCAACACAGGGGGGGGTGAAAAACTGTTTTTT	CASSNTGGGEKLFF
TRBJ1-5	TRBV2	TRBD1	NA	TGTGCCAGCAGGGGACAGGCCGAGAAGCCCCAGCATTTT	CASRGQAEKPQHF
TRBJ1-1	TRBV7-9	NA	NA	TGTTCCAGCCAGATTTACGACGGGGAGCCGGGGAGCTTT	CSSQIYDGEPGSF
TRBJ2-6	TRBV10-2	NA	NA	TGCGCCAGCGGCGGAGCTACTCACTCTGGGGCCAACGTCCTGACTTTC	CASGGATHSGANVLTF
TRBJ1-2	TRBV28	NA	NA	TGTGCCAGCATCCCCGTTCCGGGAAACGATTACAACTATGGCTACACCTTC	CASIPVPGNDYNYGYTF
TRBJ2-7	TRBV29-1	NA	NA	TGCAGCGTTTGGTTGCAGGACTCCTACGAGCAGTACTTC	CSVWLQDSYEQYF
TRBJ2-7	TRBV7-2	NA	NA	TGTGCCAGCAGCTTAGGGACAGTCGAGCAGTACTTC	CASSLGTVEQYF
TRBJ1-1	TRBV2	TRBD1	NA	TGTGCCAGCAGGGGGGACAGTAAAGAGGCTGAAGCTTTCTTT	CASRGDSKEAEAFF
TRBJ2-1	TRBV27	NA	NA	TGTGCCAGCAGTTTAGCAGGTAGCTCCTACAATGAGCAGTTCTTC	CASSLAGSSYNEQFF
TRBJ1-3	TRBV5-4	NA	NA	TGTGCCAGCAGCCTTGACCACAGGACGGGCGGAAACACCATATATTTT	CASSLDHRTGGNTIYF
TRBJ2-5	TRBV15	NA	once	TGTGCCACCAGCCCCCCGGGCTTCTGGGAGCAGTACTTC	CATSPPGFWEQYF
TRBJ1-6	TRBV5-1	TRBD1	NA	TGCGCCAGCAGAGTGACGACAGGGTATAATTCACCCCTCCACTTT	CASRVTTGYNSPLHF
TRBJ1-2	TRBV29-1	TRBD1	once	TGCAGCGTTACCGGGACAGGGAACTATGGCTACACCTTC	CSVTGTGNYGYTF
TRBJ1-2	TRBV6-5	NA	NA	TGTGCCAGCAGTTACATAGACAGCTATGGCTACACCTTC	CASSYIDSYGYTF
TRBJ2-7	TRBV9	NA	NA	TGTGCCAGCAGCGAGGGGGTCGGCAGGCCCTACGAGCAGTACTTC	CASSEGVGRPYEQYF
TRBJ1-1	TRBV2	NA	NA	TGTGCCAGCAGTGCAACCCAAATGAGGCAGATGAACACTGAAGCTTTCTTT	CASSATQMRQMNTEAFF
TRBJ1-4	TRBV7-6	TRBD1	NA	TGTGCCAGCAGGGGACAGGGAATTGAAAAACTGTTTTTT	CASRGQGIEKLFF
TRBJ2-1	TRBV7-6	TRBD2	once	TGTGCCAGCAGCACGTTGGGACTAGCCAGGCACAATGAGCAGTTCTTC	CASSTLGLARHNEQFF
TRBJ2-7	TRBV5-4	NA	once	TGTGCCAGCAGCCATGGAGGGCCCGGGACTTTAACCTACGAGCAGTACTTC	CASSHGGPGTLTYEQYF
TRBJ2-5	TRBV5-1	TRBD1	NA	TGCGCCAGCAGCTTACAGGGGGCGGCGGAGACCCAGTACTTC	CASSLQGAAETQYF